This TCR beta chain was recorded in a study of T cells in Graves' hyperthyroidism and ophthalmopathy. Study background: The blood sample was taken at first diagnosis, before treatment began.

V gave up 5 bases and J gave up 5 bases, with 16 bases separating them. The CDR3 covers 15 residues. Germline V gene data show CDR1 as SGHVS and CDR2 as FNYEAQ. Study-wide findings and caveats: Most thyroid-expanded clonotypes above 0.001 were also found in blood. Ophthalmopathy prediction by the model preceded onset by a median roughly 6.3 months.

Amplified TCR beta CDR3 regions derived from RNA transcripts. The primer set for the first-round RT-PCR of the TCR CDR3 was HTBI. Via MiXCR, TCRdb re-called the multiplex PCR reads, giving one row per CDR3 protein. This sample carries around 500,000 distinct CDR3 sequences, approximately 23% of them seen once, and the ten largest clones take less than 65%. As concerns this clonotype: Its antigen remains unknown.

V gene TRBV7-6 combines with J gene TRBJ2-1; a possible D gene is TRBD2 (6 bases). The sequence derives from a woman in her 70s with Graves' ophthalmopathy. Sequencing used blood. The CDR3 nucleotides read TGTGCCAGCAGCCGTGGGGCTAGCGAGCACAATGAGCAGTTCTTC. Translated: CASSRGASEHNEQFF.